What follows are 13 T cell receptor beta chains derived from one specimen sequenced in a study of T cell responses to AZD1222 COVID-19 vaccine. Profiling relied on immunoSEQ multiplex PCR, and the TCRdb table lists in-frame clones only, not all of them. The data show approximately 120,000 clones, around 93% seen once. Sequencing was performed on peripheral blood, taken on day 0 of AZD1222 vaccination. These receptors were obtained from an adult in good health.

The J gene is TRBJ1-5, the V gene TRBV10-3; weak D call: TRBD1 (5 bases). V gave up 6 bases and J gave up 5 bases, with 11 bases separating them. This CDR3 has 13 amino acids. The germline gives CDR1 ENHRY, CDR2 SYGVKD. The CDR3, as DNA: TGTGCCATCAGCCCAGACAGATATCAGCCCCAGCATTTT. Its protein product is CAISPDRYQPQHF.

This sequence joins TRBV7-9 and TRBJ2-3; 9 bases fit TRBD2. CDR1 SEHNR and CDR2 FQNEAQ come from the germline V gene (reference sequence). This CDR3 is 16 amino acids long. The ends lost 5 bases at V and 2 bases at J; junction bases unmatched: 8. Here the CDR3 DNA reads TGTGCCAGCAGCGTTGTACTAGCGGGCCACACAGATACGCAGTATTTT. It yields the protein CASSVVLAGHTDTQYF.

This chain links TRBV20-1 with TRBJ2-5; no reliable D call. The CDR3 extends over 11 amino acids. Germline assignment: CDR1 DFQATT and CDR2 SNEGSKA (reference sequence). Trimming pared 3 bases from V and 3 bases from J, leaving 5 bases between. The CDR3 nucleotides are TGCAGTGCTAGCGAGAAAGAGACCCAGTACTTC. Translated: CSASEKETQYF.

This chain joins TRBV6-5 and TRBJ1-3; 7 nucleotides match TRBD1. Germline loops: CDR1 MNHEY, CDR2 SVGAGI. With V trimmed by 6 bases and J by 2 bases, 7 bases remained unmatched. This CDR3 is built from 15 residues. The CDR3 is CASRKTGTAGNTIYF. The CDR3 DNA reads TGTGCCAGCAGAAAAACAGGGACAGCTGGAAACACCATATATTTT.

The chain carries TRBV5-1 and TRBJ1-1, with no clear D. The CDR3 has 13 residues. Germline V gives CDR1 SGHRS, CDR2 YFSETQ. V lost 3 bases and J 3 bases, leaving 9 bases between the germline ends. CDR3 bases: TGCGCCAGCAGCTCCGTCGTCCACACTGAAGCTTTCTTT. As protein: CASSSVVHTEAFF.

This clone was seen a few times. This chain joins TRBV7-3 and TRBJ1-1; D is possibly TRBD1 (6 bases). Germline V gene lookup returns CDR1 SGHTA and CDR2 FQGTGA. With 4 bases removed from V and 2 bases from J, the gap between germline ends came to 14 bases. CDR3 length: 15 residues. This chain's CDR3 is CASSSTQGGNTEAFF. CDR3 DNA sequence: TGTGCCAGCAGCTCAACACAGGGAGGAAACACTGAAGCTTTCTTT.

Only one count was recorded for this clone. This chain links TRBV2 with TRBJ2-3, with D perhaps matching TRBD1 (6 bases). Trimming left V 4 bases short and J 0 bases short, with 8 bases between. Germline V gene sequence: CDR1 SNHLY, CDR2 FYNNEI. The CDR3 consists of 14 residues. Here the CDR3 DNA reads TGTGCCAGCAGTGGACAGGTTAGCACAGATACGCAGTATTTT. It is translated as CASSGQVSTDTQYF.

The chain links TRBV19 to TRBJ1-5, with TRBD1 matching over 7 bases. This CDR3 is 14 amino acids long. J lost 5 bases, V lost 7 bases, and 8 bases had no gene match. Per the germline V gene, CDR1 is LNHDA and CDR2 is SQIVND (reference sequence). CDR3 DNA: TGTGCCAGTATGAAAGGACAGGCTTATCAGCCCCAGCATTTT. It is translated as CASMKGQAYQPQHF.

In this sample, this clone turned up once. This chain links TRBV18 with TRBJ2-3; 8 positions agree with TRBD2. Germline V gene data show CDR1 as KGHSH and CDR2 as LQKENI. This CDR3 spans 16 amino acids. Trimming took 4 bases from V and 7 from J; bases not matched to a gene: 13. In DNA, the CDR3 is TGTGCCAGCTCACGCATGCAGCTCGCGGGAGGAAATACGCAGTATTTT. It yields the protein CASSRMQLAGGNTQYF.

The V and J genes are TRBV6-2 or TRBV6-3 and TRBJ1-5; possible D gene TRBD1, 5 bases. The CDR3 runs to 13 residues. V lost 6 bases, J lost 5 bases, and 11 bases lay in between. Germline lookup yields CDR1 MNHEY and CDR2 SVGEGT. For the CDR3, the DNA is TGTGCCAGCAGCCCAGGGCGTTATCAGCCCCAGCATTTT. It is translated as CASSPGRYQPQHF.

V is TRBV4-2 and J is TRBJ1-4; unclear D gene. V was cut by 2 bases and J by 0 bases, with 10 bases left in between. This CDR3 comprises 16 residues. Per germline, CDR1 LGHNA and CDR2 YNFKEQ. CDR3 region: CASSQSYTATNEKLFF. DNA for the CDR3: TGTGCCAGCAGCCAAAGTTACACCGCAACTAATGAAAAACTGTTTTTT.

For the CDR3, the DNA is TGTGCCAGCAGTGACGACAGATCCAATCAGCCCCAGCATTTT. It encodes CASSDDRSNQPQHF. This chain joins TRBV7-9 and TRBJ1-5; D may be TRBD1 (5 bases). With 6 bases removed from V and 3 bases from J, the gap between germline ends came to 12 bases. From germline, CDR1 is SEHNR and CDR2 FQNEAQ (reference sequence). This CDR3 has 14 amino acids.

The chain is built from TRBV10-3 and TRBJ1-1, with TRBD1 matching over 10 bases. V was pared by 7 bases and J by 5 bases, with 10 bases of the junction left unmatched. The CDR3 sequence is 15 residues long. From germline, CDR1 is ENHRY and CDR2 SYGVKD. The CDR3 nucleotides are TGTGCCATCAAGATGCCGGGACAGGGGAGTACTGAAGCTTTCTTT. It yields the protein CAIKMPGQGSTEAFF.